This TCR beta chain was observed in a study of vaccination and CD4 T cells after COVID-19. Study background: The study enrolled six male and four female convalescents, two of whom were Hispanic. Post-vaccine specimens were obtained a median 72 days after dose two (range 14 to 241).

As to this clonotype: Its target is unknown.

The length of the CDR3 is 14 residues. Losses at the gene ends were 6 bases for V and 0 bases for J; bases not matched to a gene: 2. Germline V CDR1 and CDR2: MNHEY, SVGEGT. Time point meaning: late sampling 161 to 241 days after vaccination in three convalescent patients. Treatment denoted: approximately nine-day PBMC culture with coronavirus spike peptide pools or control peptides (ViraFEST assay). Roughly 2 million PBMCs were grown per well alongside approximately 9.2 IU/ml IL-2 and around 9.6 ug/ml peptide pools. Sequenced with the Oncomine TCR Beta short-read assay was DNA taken from cultured CD4+ T cells. TCRdb reanalysed the PCR reads using MiXCR and keeps one entry per CDR3 protein. The data hold under 30,000 distinct CDR3 sequences, with 36% observed a single time. Notes on the study in general: The authors studied relatively few convalescent patients and analyzed no early post-infection timepoints.

This chain connects TRBV6-2 or TRBV6-3 to TRBJ1-1; 9 bases line up with TRBD1. The sample was CD4+ T cells from blood, cultured in vitro, taken about 7 months after SARS-CoV-2 vaccination. The source is a human donor who had recovered from COVID-19. CDR3 DNA sequence: TGTGCCAGCAGGAGGACAGGGGTGAACACTGAAGCTTTCTTT. As protein: CASRRTGVNTEAFF.